A single sample gave rise to the 25 T cell receptor beta chains below, sequenced in a study of tumor and adjacent non-tumor tissue in lung cancer. The library came from three nested PCR rounds adapted from ARM-PCR protocols. Via MiXCR, TCRdb re-called the multiplex PCR reads, giving one row per CDR3 protein. The sample shows roughly 75,000 distinct CDR3 sequences, 65% to 75% of them seen only once. RNA was extracted from bulk tissue without any cell sorting. Distant lung tissue was collected more than 3 cm away from the tumor edge. Source material: distant non-tumor lung tissue. The receptors derive from a woman in her 50s with non-small cell lung cancer.

Comments on this clonotype: A much larger clone differs from this one at a single base, so this may be a read error. The rearrangement links TRBV6-5 to TRBJ2-2; TRBD2 aligns across 7 bases. Per germline, CDR1 MNHEY and CDR2 SVGAGI. This CDR3 region has 13 residues. The CDR3 spells CASSLGRAGEMFF. The CDR3 coding sequence is TGTGCCAGCAGTTTGGGGAGGGCCGGGGAGATGTTTTTT.

The chain recombines TRBV12-3 or TRBV12-4 with TRBJ2-1; D perhaps matches TRBD2 (7 bases). V was cut by 3 bases and J by 8 bases, with 17 bases left in between. The CDR3 sequence is 15 residues long. The CDR3 nucleotides are TGTGCCAGCAGTTTTTCTGGTGGGAGGGGGGATGAGCAGTTCTTC. It translates to CASSFSGGRGDEQFF.

Comments on this clonotype: This may come from a read error, since a much larger clone is one base off. The genes are TRBV20-1 and TRBJ2-4; 11 bases are a match to TRBD1. Germline loops: CDR1 DFQATT, CDR2 SNEGSKA (reference sequence). This CDR3 has 14 amino acids. CDR3 region: CGAGDRGGKNIQYF. DNA for the CDR3: TGCGGCGCGGGGGACAGGGGGGGCAAAAACATTCAGTACTTC.

In its sample, this clonotype was seen a few times. This may come from a read error, since a much larger clone is one base off. This sequence joins TRBV20-1 and TRBJ1-6; D gene uncertain. From germline, CDR1 is DFQATT and CDR2 SNEGSKA (reference sequence). V gave up 3 bases and J gave up 0 bases, with 9 bases separating them. The CDR3 covers 15 residues. For the CDR3, the DNA is TGCAGTGCTAGCGGGGAAGGCTCCTATAATTCACCCCTCCACTTT. The encoded protein is CSASGEGSYNSPLHF.

This clonotype was recorded a few times. Possible read error: a much larger clone is one base away. The CDR3: CSARAGGSSNQPQYF. In DNA, the CDR3 is TGCAGTGCTAGAGCCGGGGGATCTAGCAATCAGCCCCAGTATTTT. This rearrangement joins TRBV20-1 to TRBJ1-5, with D tentatively TRBD2 (6 bases). The J call is in doubt because the DNA end fits TRBJ2-3 better. Germline V gene lookup returns CDR1 DFQATT and CDR2 SNEGSKA (reference sequence). This CDR3 region has 15 residues.

This clonotype came up many times. Possible read error: a much larger clone is one base away. The chain couples TRBV11-2 to TRBJ2-7; D ambiguous. Trimming removed 5 bases from V and 2 bases from J, with 13 bases in between. The CDR3 has 14 residues. In germline, CDR1 is SGHAT, CDR2 FQNNGV. The CDR3 bases are TGTGCCAGCAGCCCCATAGTGGCCCCCTACGAGCAGTACTTC. Translating it yields CASSPIVAPYEQYF. The full variable domain, in which reference TRBV11-2 and TRBJ2-7 provide the parts outside the CDR3, is EAGVAQSPRYKIIEKRQSVAFWCNPISGHATLYWYQQILGQGPKLLIQFQNNGVVDDSQLPKDRFSAERLKGVDSTLKIQPAKLEDSAVYLCASSPIVAPYEQYFGPGTRLTVT.

Of note for this clonotype: A read error may account for a junction end that differs from germline. The chain recombines TRBV20-1 with TRBJ2-5; tentative D call: TRBD1 (6 bases). The CDR3 covers 14 residues. Germline values: CDR1 DFQATT, CDR2 SNEGSKA (reference sequence). The CDR3 DNA follows: TGCAGTGTTAGAGAAGCGACAGGTCAAGAGACCCGATACTTC. Translated: CSVREATGQETRYF.

With regard to this clonotype: A much larger clone lies a single base off, so this may be a read error. The chain employs TRBV29-1 and TRBJ1-3; D is unresolved. The CDR3 extends over 15 amino acids. Germline V CDR1 and CDR2: SQVTM, ANQGSEA. V was trimmed by 3 bases and J by 3 bases, leaving 15 bases between them. The CDR3 sequence is CSVDSGSGYGNTIYF. The CDR3 DNA reads as TGCAGCGTTGACTCGGGCAGCGGCTATGGAAACACCATATATTTT.

Concerning this clonotype itself: With a much larger clone just one base away, this may be a read error. The V and J genes are TRBV4-1 and TRBJ2-1, with D possibly called TRBD1 or TRBD2 (5 bases each). The V and J ends lost 1 base and 9 bases respectively, with 22 bases between them. CDR1 is MGHRA, CDR2 YSYEKL, per germline. There are 17 residues in the CDR3. The CDR3 protein is CASSQASQGTGGSEQFF. The CDR3 DNA reads as TGCGCCAGCAGCCAAGCTAGCCAAGGGACCGGAGGCAGTGAGCAGTTCTTC.

Comment on this clonotype: The missing conserved phenylalanine or tryptophan at the end of this CDR3 makes a read error likely. This chain uses TRBV11-2 with TRBJ2-3; D unresolved. Germline values: CDR1 SGHAT, CDR2 FQNNGV. This CDR3 is 15 amino acids long. The CDR3 DNA follows: TGTGGCAGCAGCTTGGGGAACCAGAAGTCAGATACGCAGTATCTT. This encodes CGSSLGNQKSDTQYL.

This clonotype is a singleton in its sample. One end of the junction fails to match germline, which may point to a read error. The rearrangement joins TRBV12-3 or TRBV12-4 to TRBJ1-1; TRBD1 might be the D (5 bases). The CDR3 runs 14 residues. The CDR3 DNA sequence: TGTGTCAGCACTCCTACGGGGGGGAACACTGAAGCTTTCTTT. Residues: CVSTPTGGNTEAFF.

This clonotype has at least ten counts. The chain combines TRBV10-3 with TRBJ1-2, with D tentatively TRBD1 (6 bases). CDR3 length equals 13 residues. V lost 7 bases, J lost 4 bases, and 13 bases lay in between. Germline CDR1 and CDR2: ENHRY and SYGVKD. CDR3 region: CAITAGQGYGYTF. The CDR3, as DNA: TGTGCCATCACCGCGGGACAAGGCTATGGCTACACCTTC.

This clonotype was seen ten or more times. This chain joins TRBV20-1 and TRBJ2-7; the match to TRBD1 covers 7 bases. Germline CDR1 and CDR2: DFQATT and SNEGSKA (reference sequence). V trimming: 2 bases; J trimming: 0 bases; junction bases outside the gene matches: 4. The CDR3 consists of 14 residues. In DNA form, the CDR3 reads TGCAGTGCTAGAAGGGACAGAATCTCCTACGAGCAGTACTTC. This translates into CSARRDRISYEQYF.

The table lists this clonotype with many counts. V gene TRBV20-1 combines with J gene TRBJ2-7, with 9 bases aligning to TRBD2. V lost 0 bases, J lost 4 bases, and 4 bases stayed unmatched. This CDR3 has 14 amino acids. Germline V gene lookup returns CDR1 DFQATT and CDR2 SNEGSKA (reference sequence). CDR3 in DNA: TGCAGTGCTAGAGACAGCGGGAGGAGGTACGAGCAGTACTTC. Encoded protein: CSARDSGRRYEQYF.

With regard to this clonotype: This likely comes from a read error, as the CDR3 has no conserved phenylalanine or tryptophan at its end. It is unclear where the CDR3 begins or ends on the DNA, so no DNA is shown, and the CDR3 is as TCRdb lists it. The chain is built from TRBV11-1 and TRBJ1-1. The CDR3 spans 14 amino acids, including both terminal residues. Germline CDR1 reads SGHAT; CDR2 reads FQDESV (reference sequence). The CDR3 spells CASSLKELNTEAFY.

The rearrangement links TRBV11-2 to TRBJ2-7, with D possibly TRBD1 on 6 matching bases. There are 15 residues in the CDR3. Between the trimmed V and J ends, which lost 10 bases and 0 bases, there was a span of 19 bases. Germline loops: CDR1 SGHAT, CDR2 FQNNGV. This CDR3 is CANRMKTGSSYEQYF. CDR3 in DNA: TGTGCCAACAGGATGAAGACAGGCAGCTCCTACGAGCAGTACTTC. The variable domain in full, with the rest retrieved from reference TRBV11-2 and TRBJ2-7, is EAGVAQSPRYKIIEKRQSVAFWCNPISGHATLYWYQQILGQGPKLLIQFQNNGVVDDSQLPKDRFSAERLKGVDSTLKIQPAKLEDSAVYLCANRMKTGSSYEQYFGPGTRLTVT.

In regard to this clonotype: Germline is not matched at one junction end, which may reflect a read error. V is TRBV4-1 and J is TRBJ2-1, with unresolved D. CDR3 size: 16 residues. Germline V gene lookup returns CDR1 MGHRA and CDR2 YSYEKL. The CDR3 DNA is TGCGCCAGCAGCCAAGATGTGGGGATGAATTACAATGATCAGTTTTTC. This encodes CASSQDVGMNYNDQFF.

With regard to this clonotype: This clone may be a read error of a much larger clone one base away. The chain has TRBV28 and TRBJ2-3, with D perhaps matching TRBD2 (6 bases). This CDR3 has 16 residues. Germline CDR1 and CDR2: MDHEN and SYDVKM. The V and J ends lost 5 bases and 3 bases respectively, with 18 bases between them. The CDR3 region is CASSPPSAIGTDTQYF. The CDR3 nucleotides are TGTGCCAGCAGTCCCCCTAGCGCGATTGGGACAGATACGCAGTATTTT.

This clonotype came up a few times. This sequence may be a read error, since a much larger clone differs from it by one base. The rearrangement joins TRBV20-1 to TRBJ1-1, with a weak D call TRBD1 (5 bases). Germline CDR1 is DFQATT and CDR2 is SNEGSKA (reference sequence). The CDR3 sequence is 13 residues long. CDR3 DNA sequence: TGCAGTGCTCCCCGAGGGGTTGACTCTGAAGCTTCCTTT. Its protein product is CSAPRGVDSEASF.

About this clonotype itself: One base away lies a much larger clone, so this may be a sequencing read error. The chain joins TRBV5-4 to TRBJ1-5; D remains unclear. The CDR3 length is 13 residues. The V end was cut by 4 bases, the J end by 4 bases, with 9 bases between. In germline, CDR1 is SGHNT, CDR2 YYREEE (reference sequence). CDR3 coding DNA: TGTGCCAGCAGCCTGGCACAGAATCAGCCCCAGCATTTT. Residues: CASSLAQNQPQHF.

Note on this clonotype: A junction end diverges from the germline sequence, so it may reflect a read error. In DNA form, the CDR3 reads TGCAGTGCTGGAGACAGAGCCCCTAACTATGGCTACACCTTC. Translation gives CSAGDRAPNYGYTF. The V gene is TRBV20-1, the J gene TRBJ1-2, with D perhaps matching TRBD1 (5 bases). Germline CDR1 DFQATT, CDR2 SNEGSKA (reference sequence). This CDR3 is built from 14 residues.

This clonotype showed up many times. The chain is built from TRBV14 and TRBJ1-5; unclear D gene. The CDR3 is 12 amino acids. CDR1 and CDR2 from the germline V gene are SGHDN and FVKESK. V was trimmed by 2 bases and J by 7 bases, leaving 6 bases between them. DNA of the CDR3: TGTGCCAGCAGCCAATTCGGACAGCCCCAGCATTTT. It encodes CASSQFGQPQHF. The whole variable domain, remainder taken from reference TRBV14 and TRBJ1-5, is EAGVTQFPSHSVIEKGQTVTLRCDPISGHDNLYWYRRVMGKEIKFLLHFVKESKQDESGMPNNRFLAERTGGTYSTLKVQPAELEDSGVYFCASSQFGQPQHFGDGTRLSIL.

This clonotype was recorded many times. A clone one base away is much larger, so this may be a read error. The gene calls are TRBV11-2 and TRBJ2-1, with D maybe TRBD2 (6 bases). The CDR3 covers 15 residues. CDR1 is SGHAT, CDR2 FQNNGV, per germline. The CDR3 DNA sequence: TGTGCCAGCAGCTTCGTAGCGGACGCCTACAGTGAGCAGTTCTTC. This encodes CASSFVADAYSEQFF.

This clonotype appeared many times. The chain recombines TRBV10-3 with TRBJ2-7; possibly TRBD1 for D (6 bases). The CDR3 runs to 15 residues. The V gene's germline CDR1 is ENHRY and CDR2 SYGVKD. V was shortened by 1 base and J by 2 bases, with 12 bases between the two germline ends. The CDR3 nucleotides read TGTGCCATCAGTGAGTTTGGGGGCCTTACCTACGAGCAGTACTTC. Its translation: CAISEFGGLTYEQYF.

This clonotype was detected a few times. At one of its ends the junction is not consistent with the germline gene, which may arise from a read error. The rearrangement links TRBV20-1 to TRBJ1-2; D gene ambiguous. This CDR3 comprises 13 residues. Germline CDR1 is DFQATT and CDR2 is SNEGSKA (reference sequence). The CDR3 is CCATPPRGYGYTF. CDR3 nucleotides: TGCTGTGCCACCCCGCCTAGAGGGTATGGCTACACCTTC.